The present T cell receptor (beta chain) was sequenced within a study of blood T cell repertoires in COVID-19 (dated by TCRdb to the early 2020s). About the investigation overall: Samples covering the acute and convalescent phases of COVID-19 were provided by collaborators in the United States, Italy and Spain. Deeply sampled blood TCRbeta repertoires from subjects exposed to, actively infected with, or recovered from COVID-19 were included in the dataset. The repertoires were made available in a free public database intended to serve as a resource for research on the immune response to SARS-CoV-2. Where available, HLA class I and class II types were obtained from metadata supplied by the sample provider rather than from assay-based typing. The sample metadata nearly always contained a de-identified subject ID, COVID-19 status, age in years and sex. The samples were drawn from two sources: the first 160 participants of the ongoing ImmuneRACE study, and approximately 1,300 subjects contributed by 6 global collaborators. The prospective study material was composed of cDNA or gDNA derived from T cells, B-cell-depleted T cells, or PBMCs.

CDR1 is given as SGHRS and CDR2 as YFSETQ, both from the germline V gene. Including the terminal cysteine and phenylalanine, the CDR3 comprises 14 residues. Only the CDR3 DNA is retained, 42 bases long and in frame from the first base. V is trimmed back by 3 bases and J by 2 bases, and the junction contains 4 bases that no gene match accounts for. The table lists this clone with many counts. Its antigen specificity is not known. No base quality values were provided; no much bigger clone lies one nucleotide off. The same CDR3 is also encoded by other DNA sequences in this sample. General conclusions and limits of the study: Clinical and demographic metadata were provided uncurated, with the amount varying by source and participant.

TCRbeta CDR3 regions were amplified from genomic DNA using the immunoSEQ Assay, a bias-controlled multiplex PCR. In the source study's methods: Nucleated cell counts per sample were estimated from amplification of reference gene primers within the assay. To quantify the absolute abundance of each unique TCRbeta CDR3 rearrangement, sequence reads were collapsed and filtered. For each sample, productive Simpson clonality was calculated as the square root of Simpson's diversity index across productive rearrangements. The source is immuneACCESS, and TCRdb retained only in-frame sequences with V and J called. Part of the clones is not carried over; for the studies checked, unresolved V genes explain less than half of this, and the remainder is unexplained. From that table come the V and J calls and clone size; the DNA was used to work out D and trimming. In all, the sample holds 200,000 to 250,000 clones, and roughly 84% of those were seen once. The ten top clones hold around 3.3% of the sample.

The collaborating institutions used their own protocols to collect whole blood in K2EDTA tubes. For TCRbeta analysis, collaborators shipped samples as frozen whole blood, isolated PBMCs, or DNA extracted from either of those sample types. The sample was peripheral blood. This receptor was identified in a woman aged 80 or older with acute or convalescent COVID-19. The V and J segments used are TRBV5-1 and TRBJ1-1; 7 bases in between match TRBD1. For the CDR3, the sequence is CASSSGQPNTEAFF. The sequenced DNA: TGCGCCAGCAGCTCGGGACAGCCTAACACTGAAGCTTTCTTT.